The rows below give T cell receptor beta chains drawn from one sample of a study of blood T cells in healthy people across ages. TCRdb called the 5' RACE reads again in MiXCR, with one record for every CDR3 protein. The sample yields 1.5 million to 2 million distinct CDR3 sequences, 49% seen once. What was sequenced was blood. Receptors were obtained from a woman in her thirties or forties in good health. Both conserved end residues are part of each CDR3. A D gene is named only where the DNA matches it firmly. A row's size may be missing; if present it is once, few, many or a size class.

V: TRBV29-1
size: .
D: .
length: 13
J: TRBJ2-1
DNA: TGCAGCGTTGAAGATGGTGCTGGGAATGAGCAGTTCTTC
CDR3: CSVEDGAGNEQFF

V: TRBV6-2/TRBV6-3
size: .
D: .
length: 15
J: TRBJ1-5
DNA: TGTGCCAGCAGTTACTTCAGGGATAGCAATCAGCCCCAGCATTTT
CDR3: CASSYFRDSNQPQHF

V: TRBV20-1
size: .
D: .
length: 15
J: TRBJ2-3
DNA: TGCAGTGCTAGAGATCTGGACGAAGGCACAGATACGCAGTATTTT
CDR3: CSARDLDEGTDTQYF

V: TRBV25-1
size: .
D: .
length: 15
J: TRBJ2-1
DNA: TGTGCCAGCAGTGAAACCAGGGGTGAGAGTAGTGAGCAGTTCTTC
CDR3: CASSETRGESSEQFF

V: TRBV20-1
size: .
D: .
length: 12
J: TRBJ2-5
DNA: TGCAGTGCCCCCGTGTCCTTCGGGACCCAGTACTTC
CDR3: CSAPVSFGTQYF

V: TRBV24-1
size: .
D: .
length: 16
J: TRBJ1-2
DNA: TGTGCCACCAGTGACCCAACGGGGAGGGTTAATGACGGCTACACCTTC
CDR3: CATSDPTGRVNDGYTF

V: TRBV27
size: .
D: .
length: 14
J: TRBJ1-2
DNA: TGTGCCAGCAGGCTACAGGGTAACTACTATGGCTACACCTTC
CDR3: CASRLQGNYYGYTF

V: TRBV6-2/TRBV6-3
size: few
D: .
length: 15
J: TRBJ2-7
DNA: TGTGCCAGCAGTACCGGGATGGGGGTAACCTACGAGCAGTACTTC
CDR3: CASSTGMGVTYEQYF

V: TRBV12-3/TRBV12-4
size: .
D: .
length: 13
J: TRBJ2-7
DNA: TGTGCCAGCAGTTTATCCGTCCAATACGAGCAGTACTTC
CDR3: CASSLSVQYEQYF

V: TRBV7-6
size: .
D: .
length: 13
J: TRBJ2-3
DNA: TGTGCCAGCAGCTTCACGGATCCAGATACGCAGTATTTT
CDR3: CASSFTDPDTQYF

V: TRBV6-5
size: .
D: .
length: 15
J: TRBJ1-2
DNA: TGTGCCAGCAGTTACGACGGCTTGATGAACTATGGCTACACCTTC
CDR3: CASSYDGLMNYGYTF

V: TRBV20-1
size: .
D: TRBD1
length: 14
J: TRBJ1-2
DNA: TGCAGTGCTAGAGATGAACAGGGGGTGGGTGGCTACACCTTC
CDR3: CSARDEQGVGGYTF

V: TRBV29-1
size: .
D: .
length: 14
J: TRBJ2-5
DNA: TGCAGCGTTGTAGAAGACGGCTTCCAAGAGACCCAGTACTTC
CDR3: CSVVEDGFQETQYF

V: TRBV7-9
size: .
D: .
length: 18
J: TRBJ1-4
DNA: TGTGCCAGCAGCGTACGGCGGGCAGTGCCAGCCGTAAATGAAAAACTGTTTTTT
CDR3: CASSVRRAVPAVNEKLFF

V: TRBV4-1
size: .
D: TRBD2
length: 17
J: TRBJ2-3
DNA: TGCGCCAGCAGCCAAGCGGGTAGCGGGGGACACACAGATACGCAGTATTTT
CDR3: CASSQAGSGGHTDTQYF

V: TRBV20-1
size: .
D: .
length: 14
J: TRBJ1-2
DNA: TGCGGCTCCTCCCCCCGGGGGACTCCATATGGCTACACCTTC
CDR3: CGSSPRGTPYGYTF

V: TRBV11-2
size: .
D: .
length: 14
J: TRBJ2-1
DNA: TGTGCCAGCGGCCCCCTTCCGTTCTCGAATGAGCAGTTCTTC
CDR3: CASGPLPFSNEQFF

V: TRBV4-2
size: .
D: .
length: 14
J: TRBJ2-5
DNA: TGTGCCAGCAGCCAAGTCACAGCCGGAGAGACCCGGTACTTC
CDR3: CASSQVTAGETRYF

V: TRBV6-6
size: .
D: .
length: 14
J: TRBJ1-1
DNA: TGTGCCAGCAGTTACTCGAACAGGGCCGGAGGAGCTTTCTTT
CDR3: CASSYSNRAGGAFF

V: TRBV5-1
size: .
D: .
length: 15
J: TRBJ2-7
DNA: TGCGCCAGCAGCACGAATGGGTTATCGTACAACGAGCAGTACTTC
CDR3: CASSTNGLSYNEQYF

V: TRBV6-2/TRBV6-3
size: once
D: .
length: 12
J: TRBJ2-7
DNA: TGTGCCAGCAGTTCCGGGGTCGTACGGCAGTACTTC
CDR3: CASSSGVVRQYF

V: TRBV25-1
size: .
D: .
length: 14
J: TRBJ2-5
DNA: TGTGCCAGCCGGAGGGGCGTAACGGGAGAGACCCAGTACTTC
CDR3: CASRRGVTGETQYF